A single sample is the source of the 14 T cell receptor beta chains below, sequenced in a study of tumor-infiltrating lymphocytes in primary liver carcinoma. A primer matching the constant region was used to make TCR beta cDNA from 450 to 550 ng of total RNA. ARM-PCR was slightly modified, and three nested multiplex PCR rounds with it gave rise to the TCR beta libraries. With TRBV1-TRBV30 forward primers and a C-beta reverse primer, the first two PCR rounds were run for around 10 cycles each. TCRdb recomputed calls from the multiplex PCR reads with MiXCR, one row per CDR3 protein. The sample lists over 100,000 distinct CDR3 sequences; around 70% were seen once. The study co-extracted DNA and RNA from about 20-30 mg of unsorted bulk tissue. The specimen sequenced was tumor-adjacent normal liver tissue. Receptor source: a woman between 55 and 75 years old with primary liver carcinoma and hepatitis B virus infection.

About this clonotype itself: At one boundary the junction diverges from the germline segment, which might be a read error. The chain recombines TRBV7-9 with TRBJ2-3; D is ambiguous. This CDR3 has 15 amino acids. Germline CDR1 reads SEHNR; CDR2 reads FQNEAQ (reference sequence). CDR3 loop: CASTLKIGSTDTQYF. The CDR3 nucleotides read TGTGCCAGCACCTTAAAGATCGGTAGCACAGATACACAGTATTTT.

The chain is built from TRBV11-2 and TRBJ2-4; 9 nucleotides agree with TRBD2. The CDR3 totals 17 residues. Looked up from germline, CDR1 is SGHAT and CDR2 is FQNNGV. The V and J ends lost 5 bases and 9 bases, in that order; junction bases with no gene match: 17. The CDR3 loop reads CASSPGGLLGGRVIQYF. DNA for the CDR3: TGTGCCAGCAGCCCAGGCGGGCTACTAGGCGGGAGGGTCATTCAGTACTTC.

This sequence joins TRBV4-2 and TRBJ1-2; no reliable D call. CDR1 and CDR2 (germline): LGHNA, YNFKEQ. Trimming left V 2 bases short and J 4 bases short, with 14 bases between. The CDR3 spans 15 residues. The CDR3 is CASSQCSGQTYGYTF. The CDR3 bases are TGTGCCAGCAGCCAATGCTCTGGGCAGACCTATGGCTACACCTTC.

Worth noting for this clonotype: Relative to the germline gene, one junction end is altered; a read error may explain this. The gene calls are TRBV29-1 and TRBJ1-2; TRBD1 might be the D (6 bases). Germline V gene sequence: CDR1 SQVTM, CDR2 ANQGSEA. The CDR3 consists of 12 residues. CDR3 in DNA: TGCAGCGTTGAGGACGGGGGCTATGGCCACACCTTC. This gives the protein CSVEDGGYGHTF.

The rearrangement uses TRBV5-4 and TRBJ2-5, with a weak D call TRBD2 (6 bases). This CDR3 is 17 amino acids long. Trimming took off 1 base at V and 5 bases at J, with 21 bases between the two ends. Germline V lookup: CDR1 SGHNT, CDR2 YYREEE (reference sequence). In DNA form, the CDR3 reads TGTGCCAGCAGCTTGCGCAGGCCTAGCGATATTGGGGAGACCCAGTACTTC. It specifies CASSLRRPSDIGETQYF.

The V call is TRBV28, the J call TRBJ2-3; 13 positions agree with TRBD2. The V and J ends lost 2 bases and 2 bases, in that order; junction bases with no gene match: 16. The CDR3 length is 21 residues. Germline CDR1 is MDHEN and CDR2 is SYDVKM. CDR3 sequence: CASSLKPMGLAGLRTTDTQYF. The DNA for the CDR3 is TGTGCCAGCAGTTTAAAGCCCATGGGACTAGCGGGACTTAGGACCACAGATACGCAGTATTTT.

Points on this clonotype: The junction does not match germline at one end; this may be a read error. V and J are TRBV30 and TRBJ1-2, with a weak D call TRBD1 (6 bases). Germline CDR1 reads GTSNPN; CDR2 reads SVGIG (reference sequence). This CDR3 is 15 amino acids long. The CDR3 bases are TGTGCCTGGTGGGGGCCCCGTGGAGGGACCTATGACTACACCTTC. Amino acids: CAWWGPRGGTYDYTF.

This clonotype was observed once. A read error may produce the germline difference seen at one junction end. The chain has TRBV11-2 and TRBJ2-7, with 9 positions matching TRBD1. Looked up from germline, CDR1 is SGHAT and CDR2 is FQNNGV. This CDR3 region has 14 residues. CDR3 loop: CGSLIKRQGDELYF. As DNA, the CDR3 is TGTGGCAGCCTCATTAAAAGACAGGGGGACGAGTTGTACTTC.

With respect to this clonotype: A junction boundary mismatches the germline segment, possibly from a read error. This chain links TRBV14 with TRBJ2-5, with 7 positions matching TRBD2. Looked up from germline, CDR1 is SGHDN and CDR2 is FVKESK. This CDR3 is 16 amino acids long. Here the CDR3 reads CVSIQGVTGGDETQYF. CDR3 in DNA: TGTGTCAGCATCCAAGGCGTGACGGGAGGCGACGAGACCCAGTACTTC.

This clonotype is a singleton in its sample. One end of the junction varies from germline; a read error may be responsible. V and J are TRBV12-5 and TRBJ2-1; 7 bases are shared with TRBD2. Germline CDR1 is LGHNT and CDR2 is FRNRAP. This CDR3 is 15 amino acids long. Here the CDR3 reads CACGTGTTLMDEQFF. For the CDR3, the DNA is TGTGCTTGTGGGACCGGGACTACCCTTATGGATGAGCAGTTCTTC.

This clonotype was seen only a few times. The chain couples TRBV28 to TRBJ1-3; D remains unclear. This CDR3 is built from 18 residues. Looked up from germline, CDR1 is MDHEN and CDR2 is SYDVKM. V was shortened by 1 base and J by 0 bases, with 16 bases between the two germline ends. The CDR3 sequence is CASSLYPSFIHSGNTIYF. DNA for the CDR3: TGTGCCAGCAGTTTATACCCCTCGTTCATCCACTCTGGAAACACCATATATTTT.

Comments on this clonotype: A read error is likely, as this CDR3 ends without the conserved phenylalanine or tryptophan. The gene calls are TRBV6-5 and TRBJ1-5, with a possible D match to TRBD1 (6 bases). Germline V gene data show CDR1 as MNHEY and CDR2 as SVGAGI. The germline V and J ends were trimmed by 2 bases and 11 bases, with 13 bases remaining between them. This CDR3 contains 13 residues. CDR3 nucleotide sequence: TGTGCCAGCAGTTACAGGGGTCGACAGGCCCAGCATTCT. Protein sequence: CASSYRGRQAQHS.

Worth noting for this clonotype: Its ends do not fully match the called genes, so a read error is possible. The gene calls are TRBV29-1 and TRBJ2-1, with a tentative D call TRBD2 (6 bases). The CDR3 is made up of 17 amino acids. Germline V CDR1 and CDR2: SQVTM, ANQGSEA. The CDR3 sequence is CSVEGVGGDSSYIEQFF. DNA for the CDR3: TGCAGCGTTGAAGGAGTCGGCGGGGATAGCTCCTACATTGAGCAGTTCTTC.

This clonotype was seen just once. The junction and the germline gene differ at one end; a read error may be behind it. The chain recombines TRBV14 with TRBJ2-4, with no clear D. Germline CDR1 is SGHDN and CDR2 is FVKESK. The CDR3 extends over 16 amino acids. The CDR3 protein is CASNQALGRAKSIQYF. The CDR3 nucleotides read TGTGCCAGCAACCAAGCGCTGGGTCGGGCCAAAAGCATTCAGTACTTC.